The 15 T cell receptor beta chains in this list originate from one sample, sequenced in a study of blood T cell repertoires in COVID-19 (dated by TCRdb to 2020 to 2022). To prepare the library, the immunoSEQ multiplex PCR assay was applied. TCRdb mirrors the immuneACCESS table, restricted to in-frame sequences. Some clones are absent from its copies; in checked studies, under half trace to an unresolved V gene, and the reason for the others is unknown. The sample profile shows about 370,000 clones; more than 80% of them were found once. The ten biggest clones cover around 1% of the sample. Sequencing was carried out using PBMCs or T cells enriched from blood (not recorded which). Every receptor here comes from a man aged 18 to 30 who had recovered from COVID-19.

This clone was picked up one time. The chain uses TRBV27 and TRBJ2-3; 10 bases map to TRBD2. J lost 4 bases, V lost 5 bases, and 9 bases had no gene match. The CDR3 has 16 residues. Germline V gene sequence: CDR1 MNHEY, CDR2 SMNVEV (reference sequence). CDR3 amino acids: CASSPMASGSADTQYF. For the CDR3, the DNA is TGTGCCAGCAGTCCAATGGCTAGCGGGAGTGCAGATACGCAGTATTTT.

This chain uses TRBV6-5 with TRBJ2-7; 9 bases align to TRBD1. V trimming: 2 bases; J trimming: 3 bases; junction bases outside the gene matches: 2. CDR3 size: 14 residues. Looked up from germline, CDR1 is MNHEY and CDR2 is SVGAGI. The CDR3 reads CASSYPGQGYEQYF. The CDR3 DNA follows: TGTGCCAGCAGTTACCCGGGACAGGGCTACGAGCAGTACTTC.

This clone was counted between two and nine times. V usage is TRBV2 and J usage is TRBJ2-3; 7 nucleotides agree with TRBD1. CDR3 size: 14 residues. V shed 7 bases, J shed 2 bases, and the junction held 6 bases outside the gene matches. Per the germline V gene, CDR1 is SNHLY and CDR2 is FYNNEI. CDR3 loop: CASTDRRYTDTQYF. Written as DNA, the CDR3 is TGTGCCAGCACGGACAGGCGATACACAGATACGCAGTATTTT.

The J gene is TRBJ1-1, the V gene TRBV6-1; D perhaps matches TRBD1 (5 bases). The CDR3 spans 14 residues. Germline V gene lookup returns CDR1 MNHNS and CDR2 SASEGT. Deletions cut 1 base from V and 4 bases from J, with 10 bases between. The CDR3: CASSEGSRATEAFF. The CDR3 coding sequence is TGTGCCAGCAGTGAAGGTAGCAGGGCCACTGAAGCTTTCTTT.

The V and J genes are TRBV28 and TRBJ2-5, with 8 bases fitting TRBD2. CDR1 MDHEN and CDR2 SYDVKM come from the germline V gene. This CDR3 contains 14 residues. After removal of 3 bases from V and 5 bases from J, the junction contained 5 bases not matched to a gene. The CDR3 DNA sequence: TGTGCCAGCAGTTTGGGCGGGGGGCCCGAGACCCAGTACTTC. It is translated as CASSLGGGPETQYF.

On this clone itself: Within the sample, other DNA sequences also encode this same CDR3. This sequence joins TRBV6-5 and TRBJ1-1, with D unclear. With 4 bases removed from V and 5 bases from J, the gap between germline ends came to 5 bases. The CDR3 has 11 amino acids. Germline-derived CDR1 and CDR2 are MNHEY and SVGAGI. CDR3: CASSSPTEAFF. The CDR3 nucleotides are TGTGCCAGCAGTTCCCCAACTGAAGCTTTCTTT.

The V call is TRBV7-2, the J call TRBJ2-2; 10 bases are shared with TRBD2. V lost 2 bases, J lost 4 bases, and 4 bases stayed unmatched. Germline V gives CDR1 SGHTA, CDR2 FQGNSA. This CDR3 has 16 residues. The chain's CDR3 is CASSLTGTSVTGELFF. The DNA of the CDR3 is TGTGCCAGCAGCTTAACCGGGACTAGCGTCACCGGGGAGCTGTTTTTT.

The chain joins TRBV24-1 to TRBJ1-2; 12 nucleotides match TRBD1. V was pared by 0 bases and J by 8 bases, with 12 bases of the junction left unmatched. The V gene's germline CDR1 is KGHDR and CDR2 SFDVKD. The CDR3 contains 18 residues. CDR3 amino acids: CATSDLMGQGAWSGGYTF. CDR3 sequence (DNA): TGTGCCACCAGTGATTTGATGGGACAGGGGGCTTGGTCAGGAGGCTACACCTTC.

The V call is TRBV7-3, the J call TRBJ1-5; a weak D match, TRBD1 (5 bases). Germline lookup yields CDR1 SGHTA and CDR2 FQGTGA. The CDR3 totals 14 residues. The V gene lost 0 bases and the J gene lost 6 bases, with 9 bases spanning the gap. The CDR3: CASSLTPDSQPQHF. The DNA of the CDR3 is TGTGCCAGCAGCTTAACCCCCGACAGTCAGCCCCAGCATTTT.

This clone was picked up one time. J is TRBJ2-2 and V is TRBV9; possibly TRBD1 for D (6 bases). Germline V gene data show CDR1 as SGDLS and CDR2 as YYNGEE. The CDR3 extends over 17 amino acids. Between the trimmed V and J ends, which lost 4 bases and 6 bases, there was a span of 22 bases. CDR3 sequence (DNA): TGTGCCAGCAGCCCCGGGGCGATTGACAGGAGTGCCGGGGAGCTGTTTTTT. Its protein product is CASSPGAIDRSAGELFF.

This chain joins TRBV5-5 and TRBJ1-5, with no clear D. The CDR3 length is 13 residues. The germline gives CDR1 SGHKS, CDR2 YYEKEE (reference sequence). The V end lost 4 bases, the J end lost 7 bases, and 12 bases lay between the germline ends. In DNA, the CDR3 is TGTGCCAGCAGCCGCATAAGCGAACAGCCCCAGCATTTT. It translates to CASSRISEQPQHF. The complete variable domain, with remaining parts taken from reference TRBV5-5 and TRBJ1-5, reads DAGVTQSPTHLIKTRGQQVTLRCSPISGHKSVSWYQQVLGQGPQFIFQYYEKEERGRGNFPDRFSARQFPNYSSELNVNALLLGDSALYLCASSRISEQPQHFGDGTRLSIL.

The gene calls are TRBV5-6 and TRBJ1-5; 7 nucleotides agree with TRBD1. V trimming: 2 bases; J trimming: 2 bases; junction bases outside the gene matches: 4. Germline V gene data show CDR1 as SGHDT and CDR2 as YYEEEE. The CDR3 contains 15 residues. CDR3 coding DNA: TGTGCCAGCAGCTTCAGGGGGTCGGGCAATCAGCCCCAGCATTTT. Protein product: CASSFRGSGNQPQHF. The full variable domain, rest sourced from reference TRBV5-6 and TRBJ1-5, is DAGVTQSPTHLIKTRGQQVTLRCSPKSGHDTVSWYQQALGQGPQFIFQYYEEEERQRGNFPDRFSGHQFPNYSSELNVNALLLGDSALYLCASSFRGSGNQPQHFGDGTRLSIL.

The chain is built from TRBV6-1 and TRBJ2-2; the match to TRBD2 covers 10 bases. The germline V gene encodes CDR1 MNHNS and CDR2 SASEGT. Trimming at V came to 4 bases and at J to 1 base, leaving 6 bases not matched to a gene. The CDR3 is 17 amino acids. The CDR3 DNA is TGTGCCAGCAGTGTACCGACTAGCGGGCGGAACACCGGGGAGCTGTTTTTT. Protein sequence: CASSVPTSGRNTGELFF.

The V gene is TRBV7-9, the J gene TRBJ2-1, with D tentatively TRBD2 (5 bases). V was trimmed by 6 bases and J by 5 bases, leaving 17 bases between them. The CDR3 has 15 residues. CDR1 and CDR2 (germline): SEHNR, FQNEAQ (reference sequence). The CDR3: CASRHRLASNNEQFF. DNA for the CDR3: TGTGCCAGCAGACACCGCCTAGCATCCAACAATGAGCAGTTCTTC.

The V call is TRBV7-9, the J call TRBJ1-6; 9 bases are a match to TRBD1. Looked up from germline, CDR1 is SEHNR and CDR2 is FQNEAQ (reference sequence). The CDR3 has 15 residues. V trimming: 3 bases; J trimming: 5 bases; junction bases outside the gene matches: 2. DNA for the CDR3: TGTGCCAGCAGCTTGGGACAGGGCCATAATTCACCCCTCCACTTT. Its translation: CASSLGQGHNSPLHF.